This T cell receptor (beta chain) appears in the sequencing data of a study of siplizumab effects on memory and regulatory T cells. This clone was picked up one time. Its target is unknown. CDR3 length equals 12 residues. Germline V gene data show CDR1 as MNHNS and CDR2 as SASEGT. V lost 6 bases and J 12 bases, leaving 15 bases between the germline ends. Study-wide results and caveats: Among alloreactive clones, only a minor fraction mapped to unstimulated subsets. The study found that siplizumab significantly reduced alloreactive sequences traceable to unstimulated CD4+ memory cells. In siplizumab conditions, mappable alloreactive CD4+ clones averaged about 69% Treg-derived, against 26.9% in controls.

Using immunoSEQ multiplex PCR, the repertoire was profiled, and TCRdb retains in-frame clones only, with some absent. Seen here are 90,000 to 120,000 clones, around 90% observed once, and the top ten hold around 0.73%. Sequenced: Tregs sorted from blood. The receptor's source is a human donor in good health. The rearrangement joins TRBV6-1 to TRBJ2-1, with D possibly being TRBD1 (6 bases). The CDR3 coding sequence is TGTGCCAGCAGCCCCAGGGGTCCTAGGCAGTTCTTC. Its protein product is CASSPRGPRQFF.